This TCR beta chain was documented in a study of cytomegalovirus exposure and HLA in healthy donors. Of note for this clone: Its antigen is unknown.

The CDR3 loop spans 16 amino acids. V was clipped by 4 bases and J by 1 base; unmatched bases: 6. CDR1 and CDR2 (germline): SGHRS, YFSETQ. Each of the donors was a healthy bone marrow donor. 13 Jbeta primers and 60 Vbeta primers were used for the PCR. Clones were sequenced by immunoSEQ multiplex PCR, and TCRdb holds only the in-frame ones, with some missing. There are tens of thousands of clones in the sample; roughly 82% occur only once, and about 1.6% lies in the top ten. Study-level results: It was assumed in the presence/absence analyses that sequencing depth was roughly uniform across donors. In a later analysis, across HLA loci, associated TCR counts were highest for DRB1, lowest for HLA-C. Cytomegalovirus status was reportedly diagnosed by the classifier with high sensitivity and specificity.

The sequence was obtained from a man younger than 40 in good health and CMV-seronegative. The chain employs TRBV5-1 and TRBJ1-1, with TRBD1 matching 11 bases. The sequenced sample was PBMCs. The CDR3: CASSQDRGLGNTEAFF. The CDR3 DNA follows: TGCGCCAGCAGCCAGGACAGGGGGCTGGGGAACACTGAAGCTTTCTTT.